This T cell receptor (beta chain) was sequenced for a study of early T cells in non-severe SARS-CoV-2 infection listed by TCRdb under 2021. Context from the whole study: Because TCR sequencing relied on bulk RNA taken from unsorted whole blood, pairing of alpha and beta chains was not possible. General findings and caveats noted by the study authors: VDJdb matching was skewed toward anti-spike CD8 responses and likely underestimated virus-specific expansions, missing private and CD4 specificities.

A word on this clonotype: Which antigen it targets is not known. Per-nucleotide qualities are absent, and no much larger clonotype sits a single base away.

Set within a cohort of healthcare workers in London, UK, this nested case-control study involved weekly PCR testing of nasopharyngeal swabs along with blood sampling. Healthcare workers were enrolled in the week of the UK lockdown, from 23 to 31 March 2020, and were followed every week for up to about 15 weeks. The CDR3, cysteine through phenylalanine, is 17 amino acids long. The CDR3 DNA has 51 bases and is translated from base 1. V and J are trimmed by 3 bases and 6 bases, and the gene matches miss 11 bases of the junction. Looking up the germline V gene yields CDR1 MGHRA and CDR2 YSYEKL. The library was obtained by 5' RACE. The sequencing machine was a NextSeq 500. The TCR library protocol attached unique molecular identifiers to individual cDNA molecules to correct for sequencing error and PCR bias. Both TCR alpha and beta chains were sequenced, and tight co-correlation was observed between alpha and beta sequence abundances in each sample. On the authors' methods: V gene, J gene and CDR3 annotation of TCR sequences was performed with Decombinator V4. Expanded TCRs were defined as changing significantly between any two time points under a Poisson model with p below 0.0001. TCR abundances were normalised to the total number of TCRs sequenced per sample and expressed as counts per million. MAIT TCRs were defined by TRAV1-2 paired with TRAJ12, TRAJ20 or TRAJ33, and iNKT TCRs by TRAV10 paired with TRAJ18. VDJdb, accessed on 1 November 2021, was searched for TCRs annotated for CMV, EBV and SARS-CoV-2, and TCRs annotated for more than one antigen were excluded. TCRdb redid the processing of the public reads, applying fastp at Q25 and MiXCR, and retained in-frame beta chains. Records with the same CDR3 protein are collapsed into one entry carrying the most frequent genes and DNA. The V and J calls were determined by TCRdb, not by the authors. The sample contains roughly 80,000 distinct CDR3 sequences, roughly 13% of them found a single time. Approximately 3.3% of the sample belongs to the ten largest clones.

This receptor was taken from an adult who was a healthcare worker with PCR-confirmed SARS-CoV-2 infection or an uninfected control (not recorded which). The material sequenced was whole blood. Here the chain combines TRBV4-1 and TRBJ2-2, with TRBD1 matching 9 junction bases. The DNA sequence is given as TGCGCCAGCAGCCAGAAACCCGGGACAGGGATAGCCGGGGAGCTGTTTTTT. This encodes CASSQKPGTGIAGELFF.